The 29 T cell receptor beta chains reported below all come from one sample, sequenced in a study of blood T cell repertoires in COVID-19. TCRdb's copy holds only in-frame clones and misses some; the assay was immunoSEQ multiplex PCR. Among 250,000 to 300,000 clones listed, more than 75% were seen once. The sample consisted of peripheral blood. The receptors originated from a woman aged 40 to 50 who had recovered from COVID-19.

This chain joins TRBV2 and TRBJ1-6; weak D call: TRBD1 (6 bases). This CDR3 contains 16 residues. The germline gives CDR1 SNHLY, CDR2 FYNNEI. Deletions cut 2 bases from V and 8 bases from J, with 16 bases between. Here the CDR3 reads CASSESFRGSDSPLHF. The DNA of the CDR3 is TGTGCCAGCAGTGAATCGTTTAGGGGGAGTGATTCACCCCTCCACTTT.

The CDR3 region has the DNA TGTGCCAGCTCACGGGCATACAATGAAAAACTGTTTTTT. Translation gives CASSRAYNEKLFF. The chain carries TRBV18 and TRBJ1-4; D is unresolved. The germline V gene encodes CDR1 KGHSH and CDR2 LQKENI. Trimming removed 4 bases at V and 5 bases at J, with 8 bases between. The CDR3 consists of 13 residues.

The rearrangement joins TRBV6-6 to TRBJ1-2; the match to TRBD1 covers 10 bases. The junction had 20 bases not matched to a gene; V was cut back by 6 bases and J by 4 bases. There are 19 residues in the CDR3. CDR1 MNHNY and CDR2 SVGAGI come from the germline V gene (reference sequence). CDR3 nucleotide sequence: TGTGCCAGCAGCCACTCAAGGGACAGGGGAGGCCCTATCGCCTATGGCTACACCTTC. Translated, it gives CASSHSRDRGGPIAYGYTF.

The chain combines TRBV7-8 with TRBJ2-5; D is unresolved. The V gene's germline CDR1 is SGHVS and CDR2 FQNEAQ. The CDR3 extends over 14 amino acids. V lost 5 bases to trimming and J lost 4 bases, with 14 bases between them. The CDR3 is CASSPAAHGETQYF. The DNA for the CDR3 is TGTGCCAGCAGCCCGGCGGCCCATGGAGAGACCCAGTACTTC.

Here the CDR3 reads CATSRPYGTAGGYTF. The CDR3, as DNA: TGTGCCACCAGCAGACCGTATGGGACAGCGGGTGGCTACACCTTC. The chain uses TRBV15 and TRBJ1-2; TRBD1 aligns across 7 bases. CDR3 size: 15 residues. The germline CDR1 and CDR2 sequences are LNHNV and YYDKDF (reference sequence). With 2 bases clipped from V and 7 bases from J, the junction kept 10 bases outside the gene matches.

This clone came up once. The V and J genes are TRBV7-2 and TRBJ2-3; 11 positions match TRBD2. The J segment lost 5 bases and the V segment lost 1 base, leaving 5 bases of the junction unmatched. The V gene's germline CDR1 is SGHTA and CDR2 FQGNSA. The CDR3 sequence is 16 residues long. The CDR3 DNA sequence: TGTGCCAGCAGCTTAGTAGCGGGAGGGCGGGGAGATACGCAGTATTTT. This translates into CASSLVAGGRGDTQYF.

The V gene is TRBV18, the J gene TRBJ1-4, with 7 bases fitting TRBD1. The CDR3 is 15 residues long. V shed 3 bases and J 3 bases; nucleotides not matched to a gene: 4. Germline CDR1 is KGHSH and CDR2 is LQKENI. Here the CDR3 reads CASSPQGVPNEKLFF. The CDR3 nucleotides read TGTGCCAGCTCACCCCAGGGGGTGCCTAATGAAAAACTGTTTTTT.

The chain employs TRBV29-1 and TRBJ1-1; unclear D gene. V shed 7 bases and J shed 1 base, with 10 bases lying between them. This CDR3 region has 12 residues. Looked up from germline, CDR1 is SQVTM and CDR2 is ANQGSEA. The DNA of the CDR3 is TGCAGCGGGAGGACGGCGAACACTGAAGCTTTCTTT. It specifies CSGRTANTEAFF.

This chain links TRBV6-5 with TRBJ2-7; TRBD2 matches 11 bases. The V gene end was trimmed by 2 bases and the J gene end by 5 bases; junction bases not matched to a gene: 5. CDR3 size: 15 residues. CDR1 and CDR2 (germline): MNHEY, SVGAGI. The DNA for the CDR3 is TGTGCCAGCAGTTACCGTAGCGGGAGGGCCGACGAGCAGTACTTC. The encoded protein is CASSYRSGRADEQYF.

This sequence joins TRBV19 and TRBJ1-2; D gene unclear. The CDR3 is made up of 13 amino acids. V dropped 5 bases and J dropped 1 base, with 8 bases sitting between them. Germline V gene lookup returns CDR1 LNHDA and CDR2 SQIVND (reference sequence). The CDR3 sequence: CASSDGVNYGYTF. The CDR3 nucleotides read TGTGCCAGTAGTGACGGGGTTAACTATGGCTACACCTTC.

The genes are TRBV7-9 and TRBJ2-7; D perhaps matches TRBD2 (5 bases). The CDR3 consists of 14 residues. V lost 0 bases, J lost 5 bases, and 11 bases lay in between. Germline assignment: CDR1 SEHNR and CDR2 FQNEAQ (reference sequence). CDR3 in amino acids: CASSLARLADEQYF. CDR3 nucleotide sequence: TGTGCCAGCAGCTTAGCGAGGCTAGCCGACGAGCAGTACTTC.

The rearrangement joins TRBV7-3 to TRBJ2-3, with TRBD2 identical over 10 bases. Germline CDR1 and CDR2: SGHTA and FQGTGA. The CDR3 length is 16 residues. V lost 2 bases and J lost 1; bases outside the gene matches: 3. This CDR3 is CASSLVGTSGTDTQYF. CDR3 nucleotide sequence: TGTGCCAGCAGCTTAGTCGGGACTAGCGGCACAGATACGCAGTATTTT.

The chain carries TRBV5-1 and TRBJ2-7; D is possibly TRBD1 (6 bases). This CDR3 has 15 residues. The germline CDR1 and CDR2 sequences are SGHRS and YFSETQ. V was trimmed by 0 bases and J by 3 bases, leaving 13 bases between them. The DNA of the CDR3 is TGCGCCAGCAGCTTGGACGGGACACCACTCTACGAGCAGTACTTC. Translated: CASSLDGTPLYEQYF.

The chain has TRBV5-4 and TRBJ1-1, with a possible D match to TRBD1 (5 bases). The V end was cut by 0 bases, the J end by 4 bases, with 13 bases between. Germline values: CDR1 SGHNT, CDR2 YYREEE (reference sequence). CDR3 length equals 15 residues. As DNA, the CDR3 is TGTGCCAGCAGCTTGGGTTTGGCCGGGGGCACTGAAGCTTTCTTT. Translation: CASSLGLAGGTEAFF.

This chain joins TRBV15 and TRBJ2-3; D might be TRBD2 (6 bases). In germline, CDR1 is LNHNV, CDR2 YYDKDF (reference sequence). V was trimmed by 7 bases and J by 1 base, leaving 18 bases between them. CDR3 size: 16 residues. The CDR3 coding sequence is TGTGCCACCACCCGAGGCAGGCGGGGTCGCACAGATACGCAGTATTTT. Translated: CATTRGRRGRTDTQYF.

The chain carries TRBV30 and TRBJ1-2; D may be TRBD1 (5 bases). The CDR3 contains 13 residues. Trimming took 5 bases from V and 2 from J, leaving 12 bases between them. Germline-derived CDR1 and CDR2 are GTSNPN and SVGIG (reference sequence). The CDR3 is CAWGREGNYGYTF. The DNA for the CDR3 is TGTGCCTGGGGTCGGGAGGGGAACTATGGCTACACCTTC. Combining the CDR3 with reference TRBV30 and TRBJ1-2 gives the whole variable domain SQTIHQWPATLVQPVGSPLSLECTVEGTSNPNLYWYRQAAGRGLQLLFYSVGIGQISSEVPQNLSASRPQDRQFILSSKKLLLSDSGFYLCAWGREGNYGYTFGSGTRLTVV.

The chain uses TRBV21-1 and TRBJ2-4; the D call of TRBD1 is as the table states it, not checked on the DNA. TRBV21-1 is an annotated pseudogene. This CDR3 is 13 amino acids long. CDR3: CASSKSRDRVQYF. As DNA, the CDR3 is TGTGCCAGCAGCAAATCTCGGGACAGGGTTCAGTACTTC.

The genes are TRBV30 and TRBJ1-6, with D perhaps matching TRBD1 (5 bases). There are 17 residues in the CDR3. Trimming took off 5 bases at V and 3 bases at J, with 20 bases between the two ends. From germline, CDR1 is GTSNPN and CDR2 SVGIG (reference sequence). The CDR3 DNA sequence: TGTGCCTGGGCTAAACAGCGGGACGGCAACTATAATTCACCCCTCCACTTT. Translation gives CAWAKQRDGNYNSPLHF. Looking up the rest from reference TRBV30 and TRBJ1-6 gives the full variable domain: SQTIHQWPATLVQPVGSPLSLECTVEGTSNPNLYWYRQAAGRGLQLLFYSVGIGQISSEVPQNLSASRPQDRQFILSSKKLLLSDSGFYLCAWAKQRDGNYNSPLHFGNGTRLTVT.

The J gene is TRBJ1-2, the V gene TRBV7-3, with D unclear. This CDR3 spans 14 amino acids. The germline V gene encodes CDR1 SGHTA and CDR2 FQGTGA. Trimming took 5 bases from V and 10 from J, leaving 20 bases between them. This CDR3 reads CASSPRDPYGSYTF. DNA for the CDR3: TGTGCCAGCAGCCCCCGAGATCCCTACGGTTCCTACACCTTC.

This chain connects TRBV5-4 to TRBJ2-5, with 14 bases fitting TRBD2. V shed 4 bases, J shed 5 bases, and the junction held 10 bases outside the gene matches. Germline V gene lookup returns CDR1 SGHNT and CDR2 YYREEE (reference sequence). This CDR3 is built from 17 residues. CDR3 DNA: TGTGCCAGCAGCCCGGGCGGGACTAGCGGGAGTGGGGAGACCCAGTACTTC. It is translated as CASSPGGTSGSGETQYF.

This clone was seen a handful of times. The chain combines TRBV7-3 with TRBJ1-2, with a tentative D call TRBD1 (5 bases). V was pared by 5 bases and J by 4 bases, with 17 bases between. The germline V gene has CDR1 SGHTA and CDR2 FQGTGA. The CDR3 loop spans 15 amino acids. The DNA for the CDR3 is TGTGCCAGCAGCCCAATGCGACAGCAAACCTATGGCTACACCTTC. Its translation: CASSPMRQQTYGYTF.

The rearrangement links TRBV27 to TRBJ1-5; 7 nucleotides line up with TRBD1. CDR1 is MNHEY, CDR2 SMNVEV, per germline (reference sequence). The CDR3 length is 16 residues. V shed 6 bases and J 0 bases; nucleotides not matched to a gene: 8. The CDR3 DNA reads TGTGCCAGCAGACTGGCAGGGGGGTATAGCAATCAGCCCCAGCATTTT. It translates to CASRLAGGYSNQPQHF.

The rearrangement uses TRBV14 and TRBJ2-5, with D uncertain. The germline V gene encodes CDR1 SGHDN and CDR2 FVKESK. Between the trimmed V and J ends, which lost 3 bases and 0 bases, there was a span of 17 bases. There are 17 residues in the CDR3. The CDR3 sequence: CASSHNRAVIDQETQYF. Written as DNA, the CDR3 is TGTGCCAGCAGCCACAATCGTGCGGTGATTGACCAAGAGACCCAGTACTTC.

In DNA form, the CDR3 reads TGCGCCAGCAGCTTGGCGAGCCAGCGGAGGGGAGATACGCAGTATTTT. Protein sequence: CASSLASQRRGDTQYF. The rearrangement links TRBV5-1 to TRBJ2-3; D perhaps matches TRBD2 (6 bases). The CDR3 contains 16 residues. Between the trimmed V and J ends, which lost 0 bases and 5 bases, there was a span of 16 bases. The germline V gene has CDR1 SGHRS and CDR2 YFSETQ.

The V call is TRBV7-2, the J call TRBJ1-2; D is perhaps TRBD1 (6 bases). Germline CDR1 reads SGHTA; CDR2 reads FQGNSA. This CDR3 region has 18 residues. The V end lost 0 bases, the J end lost 4 bases, and 21 bases lay between the germline ends. The CDR3 sequence: CASSLAIGRGGFGYGYTF. CDR3 nucleotide sequence: TGTGCCAGCAGCTTAGCGATTGGTCGGGGGGGCTTTGGCTATGGCTACACCTTC.

V and J are TRBV27 and TRBJ2-7, with 7 positions matching TRBD2. The trim removed 0 bases at V and 3 bases at J, leaving 8 bases unmatched. Germline V gives CDR1 MNHEY, CDR2 SMNVEV (reference sequence). There are 16 residues in the CDR3. This CDR3 reads CASSLSGGGLHYEQYF. The CDR3 bases are TGTGCCAGCAGTTTATCTGGGGGAGGGCTTCACTACGAGCAGTACTTC.

The chain couples TRBV10-2 to TRBJ1-2, with D possibly TRBD1 on 5 matching bases. Trimming cost V 0 bases and J 4 bases, with 9 bases left between them. This CDR3 spans 14 amino acids. CDR1 and CDR2 from the germline V gene are WSHSY and SAAADI. CDR3 in DNA: TGCGCCAGCAGTGAGTCTTGGGGGGGCTATGGCTACACCTTC. This codes for CASSESWGGYGYTF.

This clone was detected many times. V is TRBV5-5 and J is TRBJ2-1, with a weak D call TRBD2 (5 bases). Germline V gene data show CDR1 as SGHKS and CDR2 as YYEKEE (reference sequence). V gave up 4 bases and J gave up 9 bases, with 14 bases separating them. This CDR3 is built from 13 residues. CDR3: CASSLRRTFEQFF. CDR3 nucleotides: TGTGCCAGCAGCCTACGCCGGACTTTTGAGCAGTTCTTC. The variable domain in full, completed from reference TRBV5-5 and TRBJ2-1, reads DAGVTQSPTHLIKTRGQQVTLRCSPISGHKSVSWYQQVLGQGPQFIFQYYEKEERGRGNFPDRFSARQFPNYSSELNVNALLLGDSALYLCASSLRRTFEQFFGPGTRLTVL.

The chain has TRBV7-2 and TRBJ2-1; perhaps TRBD2 as D (6 bases). V was shortened by 2 bases and J by 2 bases, with 16 bases between the two germline ends. This CDR3 contains 17 residues. Germline V gene lookup returns CDR1 SGHTA and CDR2 FQGNSA. The CDR3 coding sequence is TGTGCCAGCAGCTTACGGGCCGTTGGGGAGGCCTACAATGAGCAGTTCTTC. Translated: CASSLRAVGEAYNEQFF. Based on the CDR3 plus reference TRBV7-2 and TRBJ2-1, the full variable domain is GAGVSQSPSNKVTEKGKDVELRCDPISGHTALYWYRQSLGQGLEFLIYFQGNSAPDKSGLPSDRFSAERTGGSVSTLTIQRTQQEDSAVYLCASSLRAVGEAYNEQFFGPGTRLTVL.